The 19 T cell receptor beta chains reported below all come from one sample, sequenced in a study of blood T cell repertoires in COVID-19. Measured with immunoSEQ multiplex PCR; TCRdb has only the in-frame clones, and not every one. This sample yields some 250,000 clones, of which nearly 90% are seen a single time; approximately 0.7% belongs to the top ten. Sequencing used peripheral blood. These TCRs come from a human donor in a cohort sampled during active COVID-19.

About this clone itself: Other nucleotide sequences in the sample specify the same CDR3. V is TRBV6-5 and J is TRBJ1-2; 7 bases agree with TRBD1. With 7 bases clipped from V and 2 bases from J, the junction kept 4 bases outside the gene matches. Germline assignment: CDR1 MNHEY and CDR2 SVGAGI. The length of the CDR3 is 13 residues. CDR3 nucleotide sequence: TGTGCCAGCACTCGGACAGGAAACTATGGCTACACCTTC. Translation: CASTRTGNYGYTF.

The chain carries TRBV19 and TRBJ1-1; TRBD1 matches at 7 bases. Germline CDR1 is LNHDA and CDR2 is SQIVND (reference sequence). J lost 5 bases, V lost 5 bases, and 8 bases had no gene match. The length of the CDR3 is 14 residues. CDR3 protein: CASSPTGIGTEAFF. CDR3 coding DNA: TGTGCCAGTAGTCCGACAGGGATTGGGACTGAAGCTTTCTTT.

The rearrangement joins TRBV6-5 to TRBJ1-5, with a tentative D call TRBD1 (6 bases). Looked up from germline, CDR1 is MNHEY and CDR2 is SVGAGI. V dropped 5 bases and J dropped 4 bases, with 9 bases sitting between them. The CDR3 has 13 amino acids. CDR3: CASSPRGNQPQHF. For the CDR3, the DNA is TGTGCCAGCAGTCCGAGGGGGAATCAGCCCCAGCATTTT.

This chain links TRBV3-1 (or the pseudogene TRBV3-2) with TRBJ1-6; the match to TRBD1 covers 7 bases. V was clipped by 9 bases and J by 10 bases; unmatched bases: 6. Germline V gene lookup returns CDR1 LGHDT and CDR2 YNNKEL (reference sequence). This CDR3 comprises 12 residues. CDR3 protein: CASTGAESPLHF. CDR3 DNA sequence: TGTGCCAGTACAGGGGCCGAATCACCCCTCCACTTT.

Concerning this clone itself: Other DNA sequences of this sample code for an identical CDR3. The chain carries TRBV7-2 and TRBJ1-2, with 7 positions matching TRBD1. Germline CDR1 and CDR2: SGHTA and FQGNSA. The ends lost 3 bases at V and 8 bases at J; junction bases unmatched: 3. CDR3 length: 12 residues. CDR3 residues: CASSLDRYGYTF. DNA for the CDR3: TGTGCCAGCAGCTTGGACAGGTACGGCTACACCTTC.

The chain has TRBV6-5 and TRBJ1-5; the D is unclear. CDR1 is MNHEY and CDR2 is SVGAGI in the germline V gene. Trimming cost V 8 bases and J 4 bases, with 12 bases left between them. The CDR3 extends over 13 amino acids. This CDR3 reads CASGREYNQPQHF. The CDR3 DNA follows: TGTGCCAGCGGCCGGGAGTATAATCAGCCCCAGCATTTT.

The CDR3 sequence: CASSLRYLDSPLHF. DNA of the CDR3: TGTGCCAGCAGCTTACGCTATTTGGATTCACCCCTCCACTTT. The V call is TRBV7-9, the J call TRBJ1-6; D call uncertain. Trimming removed 2 bases from V and 8 bases from J, with 10 bases in between. CDR3 length: 14 residues. Germline V CDR1 and CDR2: SEHNR, FQNEAQ (reference sequence).

The chain couples TRBV4-3 to TRBJ2-3; D is ambiguous. CDR1 LGHNA and CDR2 YSLEER come from the germline V gene. The CDR3 runs to 13 residues. V was pared by 4 bases and J by 5 bases, with 10 bases between. The CDR3: CASSPELGDTQYF. The CDR3, as DNA: TGCGCCAGCAGCCCCGAGCTAGGAGATACGCAGTATTTT.

The rearrangement joins TRBV11-2 to TRBJ1-6, with 11 bases lining up with TRBD1. With V trimmed by 5 bases and J by 8 bases, 8 bases remained unmatched. The germline CDR1 and CDR2 sequences are SGHAT and FQNNGV. The CDR3 contains 16 residues. The CDR3 region has the DNA TGTGCCAGCAGCCAAGGAGGACAGGGGGCATATTCACCCCTCCACTTT. This sequence encodes CASSQGGQGAYSPLHF.

This clone was observed a single time. The chain recombines TRBV28 with TRBJ2-7, with 7 bases aligning to TRBD1. Germline CDR1 MDHEN, CDR2 SYDVKM. The CDR3 is 15 amino acids. V shed 4 bases and J 3 bases; nucleotides not matched to a gene: 9. CDR3 region: CASSSPIPGGYEQYF. The CDR3 region has the DNA TGTGCCAGCAGTTCACCGATCCCAGGGGGCTACGAGCAGTACTTC.

A remark on this clone: Other DNA sequences of this sample code for an identical CDR3. This sequence joins TRBV30 and TRBJ2-7; tentatively, D is TRBD2 (5 bases). CDR1 and CDR2 (germline): GTSNPN, SVGIG (reference sequence). The CDR3 is 13 residues long. Trimming removed 3 bases at V and 0 bases at J, with 9 bases between. CDR3 in amino acids: CAWRAGSSYEQYF. In DNA form, the CDR3 reads TGTGCCTGGAGGGCGGGTAGCTCCTACGAGCAGTACTTC.

The J gene is TRBJ2-7, the V gene TRBV27; TRBD1 might be the D (7 bases). Deletions cut 3 bases from V and 4 bases from J, with 13 bases between. CDR1 and CDR2 (germline): MNHEY, SMNVEV (reference sequence). This CDR3 contains 14 residues. The CDR3 region is CASSFSRGAYEQYF. Here the CDR3 DNA reads TGTGCCAGCAGTTTCTCCAGGGGGGCGTACGAGCAGTACTTC.

The chain has TRBV7-8 and TRBJ1-2; 10 bases match TRBD1. Trimming took 5 bases from V and 8 from J; bases not matched to a gene: 5. The germline V gene encodes CDR1 SGHVS and CDR2 FQNEAQ. The CDR3 runs 13 residues. The CDR3 coding sequence is TGTGCCAGCAGCATGACAGGGGGCAACGGCTACACCTTC. This sequence encodes CASSMTGGNGYTF.

This clone appeared once. V and J are TRBV19 and TRBJ1-1, with a possible D match to TRBD1 (6 bases). The V end was cut by 1 base, the J end by 8 bases, with 14 bases between. CDR1 is LNHDA and CDR2 is SQIVND in the germline V gene (reference sequence). The CDR3 runs to 14 residues. CDR3 amino acids: CASSIVTRGREAFF. CDR3 DNA sequence: TGTGCCAGTAGTATAGTAACCAGGGGCCGCGAAGCTTTCTTT.

This chain joins TRBV5-8 and TRBJ1-2; D is ambiguous. Germline V gene lookup returns CDR1 SGHTS and CDR2 YDEGEE. V shed 6 bases and J shed 5 bases, with 11 bases lying between them. There are 12 residues in the CDR3. The CDR3 DNA sequence: TGTGCCAGCACCCGGACGGGGTATGGCTACACCTTC. Protein sequence: CASTRTGYGYTF.

The rearrangement uses TRBV30 and TRBJ1-2, with D uncertain. The germline V and J ends were trimmed by 0 bases and 0 bases, with 5 bases remaining between them. The germline CDR1 and CDR2 sequences are GTSNPN and SVGIG (reference sequence). The CDR3 runs 13 residues. CDR3 sequence (DNA): TGTGCCTGGAGTGTAAACACTAACTATGGCTACACCTTC. Amino acids: CAWSVNTNYGYTF.

This chain links TRBV12-3 or TRBV12-4 with TRBJ2-2; D might be TRBD2 (6 bases). This CDR3 has 13 amino acids. V lost 10 bases and J lost 6, with 15 bases in between. The CDR3 sequence: CATSGVLSGELFF. The CDR3 bases are TGTGCCACCTCGGGGGTTCTATCCGGGGAGCTGTTTTTT.

CDR3: CARSLIRGFDYGYTF. As DNA, the CDR3 is TGTGCCAGAAGCTTGATCAGGGGGTTTGACTATGGCTACACCTTC. V is TRBV5-3 and J is TRBJ1-2; 7 bases match TRBD1. TRBV5-3 is an ORF, and what it does is uncertain. The CDR3 is 15 residues long. The J segment lost 3 bases and the V segment lost 1 base, leaving 6 bases of the junction unmatched.

This sequence joins TRBV4-2 and TRBJ2-3, with 9 nucleotides matching TRBD2. Per germline, CDR1 LGHNA and CDR2 YNFKEQ. CDR3 length equals 17 residues. Germline trimming cut 2 bases from V and 2 bases from J; bases unmatched to any gene: 8. CDR3: CASSQFASGATTDTQYF. The CDR3 DNA follows: TGTGCCAGCAGCCAATTTGCTAGCGGGGCCACCACAGATACGCAGTATTTT.